Listed below are T cell receptor beta chains from one sample, sequenced in a study of identical twins. Using its own MiXCR run on the 5' RACE reads, TCRdb lists one record per CDR3 protein. The sample includes some 320,000 distinct CDR3 sequences, over 9% of them seen just once. Separately, the same data were catalogued under a study of yellow fever vaccine responses in identical twins.

The sequencing sample was made of CD8+ T cells sorted from blood. Receptors were obtained from a woman aged 18-35 years in good health. CDR3s include the opening cysteine and the closing phenylalanine or tryptophan. A D gene is named only where the DNA matches it firmly. Rows give clone size only sometimes, using once, few, many, or a class for an expanded clone.

>.|TRBV6-1|TRBJ2-7|many
CASSEKTADLSYEQYF
TGTGCCAGCAGTGAAAAAACAGCGGACCTCTCCTACGAGCAGTACTTC
>TRBD2|TRBV12-3/TRBV12-4|TRBJ2-5|.
CASRAGRVRETQYF
TGTGCCAGCAGGGCCGGGAGGGTTAGGGAGACCCAGTACTTC
>TRBD2|TRBV5-6|TRBJ2-1|.
CASSLGRYSGREDNEQFF
TGTGCCAGCAGCTTGGGGCGGTATAGCGGGAGGGAGGACAATGAGCAGTTCTTC
>.|TRBV15|TRBJ2-5|.
CATSREQVRETQYF
TGTGCCACCAGCAGAGAACAAGTCAGGGAGACCCAGTACTTC
>TRBD2|TRBV4-1|TRBJ2-1|few
CASSQDSAGLEQFF
TGCGCCAGCAGCCAAGATTCAGCGGGACTTGAGCAGTTCTTC
>.|TRBV27|TRBJ2-2|.
CATSIQNTGELFF
TGTGCCACCTCGATCCAGAACACCGGGGAGCTGTTTTTT
>TRBD1|TRBV20-1|TRBJ2-1|many
CSAQDRGHEQFF
TGCAGTGCCCAAGACAGGGGCCATGAGCAGTTCTTC
>TRBD2|TRBV7-6|TRBJ2-3|few
CASSLGRAGGPITDTQYF
TGTGCCAGCAGCTTAGGTCGAGCGGGAGGGCCTATTACAGATACGCAGTATTTT
>TRBD1|TRBV5-1|TRBJ2-3|.
CASSVQGGTDTQYF
TGCGCCAGCAGCGTACAGGGGGGCACAGATACGCAGTATTTT
>.|TRBV14|TRBJ2-1|few
CASSHLHMGYNEQFF
TGTGCCAGCAGCCATCTACATATGGGCTACAATGAGCAGTTCTTC
>.|TRBV4-2|TRBJ1-4|few
CASSQESRGPNEKLFF
TGTGCCAGCAGCCAAGAGTCCAGGGGTCCTAATGAAAAACTGTTTTTT
>TRBD2|TRBV7-3|TRBJ2-1|few
CASSPGTSGFHEQFF
TGTGCCAGCAGCCCCGGGACTAGCGGGTTCCATGAGCAGTTCTTC
>TRBD1|TRBV4-1|TRBJ2-5|few
CASSQEGFKPGQGSQETQYF
TGCGCCAGCAGCCAAGAGGGTTTTAAACCGGGACAGGGGTCCCAAGAGACCCAGTACTTC
>.|TRBV20-1|TRBJ2-7|.
CSAQGLGYEQYF
TGCAGTGCCCAGGGGTTGGGCTACGAGCAGTACTTC
>.|TRBV25-1|TRBJ2-1|few
CASIRTEHVGNEQFF
TGTGCCAGCATCAGGACAGAGCACGTCGGTAATGAGCAGTTCTTC
>TRBD1|TRBV7-9|TRBJ2-1|many
CASSLGQINEQFF
TGTGCCAGCAGCTTGGGACAGATCAATGAGCAGTTCTTC
>.|TRBV28|TRBJ2-3|.
CASSPLEGEETDTQYF
TGTGCCAGCAGTCCCCTGGAGGGGGAAGAGACAGATACGCAGTATTTT
>.|TRBV28|TRBJ1-4|.
CASSLMDTEKLFF
TGTGCCAGCAGTTTAATGGATACTGAAAAACTGTTTTTT
>.|TRBV3-1|TRBJ2-5|few
CASSLEMGETQYF
TGTGCCAGCAGCCTCGAAATGGGAGAGACCCAGTACTTC
>.|TRBV7-8|TRBJ2-1|few
CASSLDPDYSYNEQFF
TGTGCCAGCAGCTTAGACCCGGACTATTCCTACAATGAGCAGTTCTTC
>TRBD2|TRBV7-9|TRBJ2-3|.
CASSLARLAPSTDTQYF
TGTGCCAGCAGCTTAGCCAGACTAGCGCCGAGCACAGATACGCAGTATTTT
>.|TRBV12-3/TRBV12-4|TRBJ2-5|few
CASNLGGPQETQYF
TGTGCCAGCAACCTGGGGGGGCCACAAGAGACCCAGTACTTC
>TRBD2|TRBV10-1|TRBJ2-3|.
CASSYLAGGTTDTQYF
TGCGCCAGCAGTTATTTAGCGGGAGGGACAACAGATACGCAGTATTTT
>.|TRBV5-1|TRBJ2-2|.
CASKGWGNTGELFF
TGCGCCAGCAAAGGGTGGGGAAACACCGGGGAGCTGTTTTTT
>.|TRBV13|TRBJ1-2|.
CASTAAGLYGYTF
TGTGCCAGCACTGCGGCAGGGCTTTATGGCTACACCTTC
>.|TRBV27|TRBJ1-2|few
CASSLLAGQSYGYTF
TGTGCCAGCAGTTTACTGGCAGGGCAGAGCTATGGCTACACCTTC
>TRBD1|TRBV5-1|TRBJ1-1|many
CASSLGTGFGTEAFF
TGCGCCAGCAGCTTGGGGACAGGGTTCGGCACTGAAGCTTTCTTT
>.|TRBV18|TRBJ2-1|few
CASSPAGSPYNEQFF
TGTGCCAGCTCACCAGCGGGCAGTCCTTACAATGAGCAGTTCTTC
>.|TRBV12-3/TRBV12-4|TRBJ2-2|many
CASSLGTNTGELFF
TGTGCCAGCAGTTTGGGTACTAACACCGGGGAGCTGTTTTTT
>.|TRBV18|TRBJ2-7|.
CASSPVGRAYGQYF
TGTGCCAGCTCACCGGTGGGCCGGGCCTATGGGCAGTACTTC
>.|TRBV20-1|TRBJ1-1|few
CSARDLRQSRPEAFF
TGCAGTGCTAGAGATCTAAGGCAGTCTAGGCCTGAAGCTTTCTTT